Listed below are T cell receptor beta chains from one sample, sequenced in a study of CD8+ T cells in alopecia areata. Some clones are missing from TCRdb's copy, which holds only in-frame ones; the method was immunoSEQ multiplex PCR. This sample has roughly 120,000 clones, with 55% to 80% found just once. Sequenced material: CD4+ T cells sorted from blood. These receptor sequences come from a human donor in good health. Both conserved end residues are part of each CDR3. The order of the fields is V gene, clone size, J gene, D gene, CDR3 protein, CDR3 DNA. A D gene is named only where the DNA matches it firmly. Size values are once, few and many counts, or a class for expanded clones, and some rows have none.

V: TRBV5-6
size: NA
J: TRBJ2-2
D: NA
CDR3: CASSLAQVNTGELFF
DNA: TGTGCCAGCAGCTTGGCCCAGGTCAACACCGGGGAGCTGTTTTTT

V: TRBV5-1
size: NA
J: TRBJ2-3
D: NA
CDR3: CASSFGDTQYF
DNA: TGCGCCAGCAGCTTCGGAGATACGCAGTATTTT

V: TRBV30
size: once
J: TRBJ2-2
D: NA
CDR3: CAWSVLRAGGELFF
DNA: TGTGCCTGGAGTGTATTAAGGGCTGGCGGGGAGCTGTTTTTT

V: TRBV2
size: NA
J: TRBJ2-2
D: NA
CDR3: CASTEVGARAGELFF
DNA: TGTGCCAGCACCGAAGTGGGGGCGCGCGCCGGGGAGCTGTTTTTT

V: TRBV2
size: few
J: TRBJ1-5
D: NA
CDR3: CASRESNQPQHF
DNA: TGTGCCAGCAGGGAGAGTAACCAGCCCCAGCATTTT

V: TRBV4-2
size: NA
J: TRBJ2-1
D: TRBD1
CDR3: CASSQGPGQGLRNEQFF
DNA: TGTGCCAGCAGTCAAGGGCCGGGACAGGGGTTGAGAAATGAGCAGTTCTTC

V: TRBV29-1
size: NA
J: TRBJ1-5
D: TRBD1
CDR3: CSVGPQGDQPQHF
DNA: TGCAGCGTTGGGCCCCAGGGGGATCAGCCCCAGCATTTT

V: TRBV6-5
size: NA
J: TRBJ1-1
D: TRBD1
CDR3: CASNKRTGHTEAFF
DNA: TGTGCCAGCAACAAGAGGACAGGCCACACTGAAGCTTTCTTT

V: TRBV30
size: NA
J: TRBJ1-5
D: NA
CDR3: CAWSLDRTQPQHF
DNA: TGTGCCTGGAGTTTGGACCGGACTCAGCCCCAGCATTTT

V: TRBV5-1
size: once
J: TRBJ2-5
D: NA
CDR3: CASSFQLQETQYF
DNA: TGCGCCAGCAGCTTCCAGCTCCAAGAGACCCAGTACTTC

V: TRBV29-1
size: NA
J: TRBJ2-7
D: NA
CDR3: CSVGTAPYEQYF
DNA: TGCAGCGTTGGGACAGCACCCTACGAGCAGTACTTC

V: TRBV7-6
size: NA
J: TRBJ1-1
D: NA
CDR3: CASSPKTEAFF
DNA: TGTGCCAGCAGCCCAAAGACTGAAGCTTTCTTT

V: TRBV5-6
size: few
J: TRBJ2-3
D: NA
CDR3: CASSLGSHTDTQYF
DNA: TGTGCCAGCAGCTTGGGGTCTCACACAGATACGCAGTATTTT

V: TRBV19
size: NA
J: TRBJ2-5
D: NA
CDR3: CASSSQVRETQYF
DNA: TGTGCCAGTAGTTCACAGGTGAGAGAGACCCAGTACTTC

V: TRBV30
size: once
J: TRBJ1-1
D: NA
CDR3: CAWSVGEGRNTEAFF
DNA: TGTGCCTGGAGTGTCGGGGAAGGCAGAAACACTGAAGCTTTCTTT

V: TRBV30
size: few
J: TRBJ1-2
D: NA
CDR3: CAWQGNSGYGYTF
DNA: TGTGCCTGGCAGGGCAACTCTGGCTATGGCTACACCTTC

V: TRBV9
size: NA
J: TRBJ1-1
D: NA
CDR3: CASSVGGAGNTEAFF
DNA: TGTGCCAGCAGCGTAGGCGGGGCAGGTAACACTGAAGCTTTCTTT

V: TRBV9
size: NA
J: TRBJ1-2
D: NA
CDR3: CASSVAPGTGYGYTF
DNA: TGTGCCAGCAGCGTAGCTCCGGGGACGGGCTATGGCTACACCTTC

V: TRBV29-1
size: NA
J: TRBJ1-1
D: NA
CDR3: CSAGVGQAFF
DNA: TGCAGCGCTGGGGTGGGGCAAGCTTTCTTT

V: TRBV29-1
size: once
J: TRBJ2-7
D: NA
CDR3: CSVDRGDYEQYF
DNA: TGCAGCGTTGACAGGGGGGACTACGAGCAGTACTTC

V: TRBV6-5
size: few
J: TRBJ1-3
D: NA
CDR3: CASSQAGRGNTIYF
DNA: TGTGCCAGCAGTCAGGCAGGGCGCGGAAACACCATATATTTT

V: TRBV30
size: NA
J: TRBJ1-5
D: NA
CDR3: CAWDTGSNQPQHF
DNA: TGTGCCTGGGACACAGGAAGCAATCAGCCCCAGCATTTT

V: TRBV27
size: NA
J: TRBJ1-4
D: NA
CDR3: CASSLGSTNEKLFF
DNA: TGTGCCAGCAGTTTAGGTTCAACTAATGAAAAACTGTTTTTT

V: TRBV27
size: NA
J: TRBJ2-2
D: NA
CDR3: CASSTTDGELFF
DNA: TGTGCCAGCAGTACAACCGACGGGGAGCTGTTTTTT

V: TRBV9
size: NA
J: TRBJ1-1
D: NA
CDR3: CASSSRSTEAFF
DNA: TGTGCCAGCAGCTCCCGGTCCACTGAAGCTTTCTTT

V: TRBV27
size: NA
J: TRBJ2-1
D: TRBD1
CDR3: CGKGQGLHFGQFF
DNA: TGTGGCAAGGGACAGGGGCTTCATTTTGGGCAGTTCTTC

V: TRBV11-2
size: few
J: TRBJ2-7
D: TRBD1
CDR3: CASSLGTGTYEQYF
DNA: TGTGCCAGCAGCTTGGGGACAGGGACCTACGAGCAGTACTTC

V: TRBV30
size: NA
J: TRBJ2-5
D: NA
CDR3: CAHGQRQETQYF
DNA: TGTGCCCATGGACAGCGCCAAGAGACCCAGTACTTC

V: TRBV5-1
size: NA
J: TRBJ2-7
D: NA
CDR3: CASSLAGQIYEQYF
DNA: TGCGCCAGCAGCTTGGCCGGCCAGATCTACGAGCAGTACTTC

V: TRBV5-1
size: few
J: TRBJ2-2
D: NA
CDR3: CASSLAGMNTGELFF
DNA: TGCGCCAGCAGCTTGGCAGGGATGAACACCGGGGAGCTGTTTTTT

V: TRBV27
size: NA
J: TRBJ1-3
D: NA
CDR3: CASSPGQGGNTIYF
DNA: TGTGCCAGCAGTCCGGGACAAGGGGGAAACACCATATATTTT

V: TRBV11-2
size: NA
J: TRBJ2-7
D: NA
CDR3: CASSPDGGRGYEQYF
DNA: TGTGCCAGCAGCCCTGACGGGGGCAGGGGCTACGAGCAGTACTTC